These 21 T cell receptor beta chains came from one sample sequenced in a study of T cell repertoires in cytomegalovirus infection (dated by TCRdb to the late 2010s). The sequencing machine was an Illumina HiSeq 1500. Through fastp at Q25 and MiXCR, TCRdb rebuilt clones from the public reads, retaining in-frame beta chains. Entries are consolidated by CDR3 protein sequence, retaining the most common genes and DNA. The sample contains about 130,000 distinct CDR3 sequences, approximately 9.2% of them found a single time. The top ten clonotypes cover 9.5% to 13% of the sample. Sequenced material: PBMCs. These TCRs come from a human donor in good health (CMV status not recorded). Some clones in this sample may be carry-over from other donors' samples.

At least ten counts were recorded for this clonotype. The DNA for the CDR3 is TGTGCCAGCATCCCACATAGCGGGGGGGCCGAAGATACGCAGTATTTT. Translation gives CASIPHSGGAEDTQYF. V gene TRBV2 combines with J gene TRBJ2-3, with 11 bases identical to TRBD2. Germline values: CDR1 SNHLY, CDR2 FYNNEI. The CDR3 has 16 amino acids. J was trimmed by 5 bases and V by 7 bases; bases with no gene match: 11.

Many counts were recorded for this clonotype. The gene calls are TRBV7-2 and TRBJ2-3; 10 nucleotides line up with TRBD2. This CDR3 is built from 15 residues. Trimming at V came to 4 bases and at J to 5 bases, leaving 6 bases not matched to a gene. Germline V gene sequence: CDR1 SGHTA, CDR2 FQGNSA. The CDR3 spells CASSYSGGAGDTQYF. The CDR3 DNA reads TGTGCCAGCAGCTACAGCGGGGGGGCAGGAGATACGCAGTATTTT.

This clonotype was counted many times. The CDR3 here is CSARASRGTYNSPLHF. CDR3 nucleotides: TGCAGTGCTAGAGCCAGCAGGGGGACCTATAATTCACCCCTCCACTTT. The J gene is TRBJ1-6, the V gene TRBV20-1, with 7 positions matching TRBD1. The length of the CDR3 is 16 residues. Trimming at V came to 1 base and at J to 2 bases, leaving 5 bases not matched to a gene. In germline, CDR1 is DFQATT, CDR2 SNEGSKA (reference sequence).

This clonotype was detected many times. The gene calls are TRBV29-1 and TRBJ1-1; D is uncertain. Germline V gene sequence: CDR1 SQVTM, CDR2 ANQGSEA. The CDR3 runs 15 residues. Trimming left V 1 base short and J 0 bases short, with 12 bases between. The CDR3 protein is CSVEALSYLNTEAFF. The CDR3 DNA follows: TGCAGCGTTGAAGCCCTATCCTACCTGAACACTGAAGCTTTCTTT.

A few counts support this clonotype. V gene TRBV12-5 combines with J gene TRBJ2-7; the D gene could be TRBD1 or TRBD2 (6 bases each). In germline, CDR1 is LGHNT, CDR2 FRNRAP. V lost 4 bases, J lost 0 bases, and 10 bases lay in between. The CDR3 is made up of 14 amino acids. CDR3 loop: CASGSGALSYEQYF. CDR3 DNA sequence: TGTGCTAGTGGTTCGGGGGCCCTCTCCTACGAGCAGTACTTC.

This clonotype was seen a few times. The chain employs TRBV5-1 and TRBJ1-2; TRBD1 is a possible D gene (6 bases). This CDR3 is built from 14 residues. Germline loops: CDR1 SGHRS, CDR2 YFSETQ. Trimming left V 4 bases short and J 7 bases short, with 17 bases between. The CDR3 nucleotides are TGCGCCAGCAGCCCGGGGGGCAGGGGTAGTGGCTACACCTTC. Translated: CASSPGGRGSGYTF.

This clonotype was recorded many times. The chain combines TRBV6-5 with TRBJ2-5; D remains ambiguous. V lost 3 bases and J lost 1, with 9 bases in between. CDR1 is MNHEY, CDR2 SVGAGI, per germline. The CDR3 has 14 residues. CDR3 bases: TGTGCCAGCAGTTATTTTTCGGGCCAAGAGACCCAGTACTTC. Amino acid sequence: CASSYFSGQETQYF.

This clonotype was detected a few times. The chain combines TRBV29-1 with TRBJ2-3; a possible D gene is TRBD2 (5 bases). The CDR3 extends over 13 amino acids. Germline assignment: CDR1 SQVTM and CDR2 ANQGSEA. The V end was cut by 5 bases, the J end by 2 bases, with 11 bases between. The DNA of the CDR3 is TGCAGCGTTTCGGGGATTAACACAGATACGCAGTATTTT. Amino acid sequence: CSVSGINTDTQYF.

This clonotype was recorded many times. V gene TRBV7-2 combines with J gene TRBJ1-2; D uncertain. This CDR3 spans 12 amino acids. Germline assignment: CDR1 SGHTA and CDR2 FQGNSA. V was pared by 5 bases and J by 3 bases, with 7 bases between. CDR3 residues: CASSGPDYGYTF. In nucleotides, the CDR3 is TGTGCCAGCAGCGGGCCAGACTATGGCTACACCTTC.

This clonotype was picked up a small number of times. V usage is TRBV2 and J usage is TRBJ1-5; 7 nucleotides agree with TRBD1. J lost 2 bases, V lost 9 bases, and 4 bases had no gene match. The CDR3 has 13 residues. Germline CDR1 and CDR2: SNHLY and FYNNEI. CDR3 loop: CASQTGGNQPQHF. The CDR3 region has the DNA TGTGCCAGTCAAACAGGGGGCAATCAGCCCCAGCATTTT.

The table lists this clonotype with a few counts. The V call is TRBV29-1, the J call TRBJ2-5; 10 positions match TRBD1. Germline V gene lookup returns CDR1 SQVTM and CDR2 ANQGSEA. The junction had 7 bases not matched to a gene; V was cut back by 7 bases and J by 5 bases. There are 13 residues in the CDR3. CDR3 protein: CSGRTGGVETQYF. The CDR3 bases are TGCAGCGGGCGGACAGGGGGAGTGGAGACCCAGTACTTC.

This clonotype was observed a few times. V and J are TRBV20-1 and TRBJ2-4; D might be TRBD1 or TRBD2, each matching 6 bases. This CDR3 is built from 14 residues. V lost 2 bases, J lost 6 bases, and 14 bases lay in between. Germline loops: CDR1 DFQATT, CDR2 SNEGSKA (reference sequence). This CDR3 is CSARPTGATNIQYF. CDR3 coding DNA: TGCAGTGCTAGACCTACGGGGGCTACAAACATTCAGTACTTC.

This clonotype has ten or more counts. The chain has TRBV2 and TRBJ1-2; D remains unclear. Germline CDR1 reads SNHLY; CDR2 reads FYNNEI. V was clipped by 5 bases and J by 5 bases, with 12 bases between them. The CDR3 covers 13 residues. DNA for the CDR3: TGTGCCAGCAGTAGCAGGCCCGATTATGGCTACACCTTC. Its translation is CASSSRPDYGYTF.

As to this clonotype: A much larger clonotype is one base distant, so this may be a read error. The V and J genes are TRBV15 and TRBJ1-1; possibly TRBD1 for D (6 bases). Germline CDR1 and CDR2: LNHNV and YYDKDF (reference sequence). This CDR3 is 15 amino acids long. The CDR3 DNA is TGTGCCACCAGGAGAGGGGGAATAGCGAACACTGAAGCTTTCTTT. It specifies CATRRGGIANTEAFF.

In this sample, this clonotype turned up many times. This rearrangement joins TRBV7-8 to TRBJ2-1; D possibly corresponds to TRBD2 (5 bases). The CDR3 loop spans 16 amino acids. Trimming removed 7 bases at V and 7 bases at J, with 23 bases between. Germline V CDR1 and CDR2: SGHVS, FQNEAQ. As DNA, the CDR3 is TGTGCCAGCACCAACGGGGTGGGTAGAGGTCGAAATGAGCAGTTCTTC. Its protein is CASTNGVGRGRNEQFF. Full variable domain (remainder filled in from reference TRBV7-8 and TRBJ2-1): GAGVSQSPRYKVAKRGQDVALRCDPISGHVSLFWYQQALGQGPEFLTYFQNEAQLDKSGLPSDRFFAERPEGSVSTLKIQRTQQEDSAVYLCASTNGVGRGRNEQFFGPGTRLTVL.

This clonotype was seen at least ten times. The chain recombines TRBV13 with TRBJ2-3; tentatively, D is TRBD1 (6 bases). Germline CDR1 is PRHDT and CDR2 is FYEKMQ (reference sequence). This CDR3 comprises 15 residues. The germline V and J ends were trimmed by 5 bases and 6 bases, with 18 bases remaining between them. The chain's CDR3 is CASSPRDTLRDTQYF. DNA for the CDR3: TGTGCCAGCAGCCCTAGGGACACCCTAAGGGATACGCAGTATTTT.

This clonotype was seen ten or more times. V usage is TRBV7-6 and J usage is TRBJ2-3; D may be TRBD1 or TRBD2 (5 bases each). V was clipped by 3 bases and J by 2 bases, with 9 bases between them. CDR3 length: 14 amino acids. Looked up from germline, CDR1 is SGHVS and CDR2 is FNYEAQ. The CDR3 here is CASSFEGPTDTQYF. In DNA form, the CDR3 reads TGTGCCAGCAGCTTTGAGGGGCCCACAGATACGCAGTATTTT.

This clonotype was recorded many times. The chain combines TRBV20-1 with TRBJ1-2; the D gene is possibly TRBD1 (6 bases). CDR3 length equals 12 residues. Trimming removed 6 bases at V and 4 bases at J, with 12 bases between. CDR1 is DFQATT, CDR2 SNEGSKA, per germline (reference sequence). The CDR3 DNA sequence: TGCAGTGCGGCCAGGGGCAGCTATGGCTACACCTTC. Translated: CSAARGSYGYTF.

This clonotype was picked up many times. The chain links TRBV20-1 to TRBJ2-1; D call uncertain. The CDR3 has 13 amino acids. Germline assignment: CDR1 DFQATT and CDR2 SNEGSKA (reference sequence). The V gene lost 6 bases and the J gene lost 0 bases, with 9 bases spanning the gap. CDR3 region: CSAQSSSYNEQFF. In DNA, the CDR3 is TGCAGTGCCCAATCCAGCTCCTACAATGAGCAGTTCTTC.

The V and J genes are TRBV5-1 and TRBJ1-2; TRBD1 matches 10 bases. This CDR3 spans 13 amino acids. Germline V gene data show CDR1 as SGHRS and CDR2 as YFSETQ. Trimming at V came to 5 bases and at J to 7 bases, leaving 5 bases not matched to a gene. The CDR3 nucleotides are TGCGCCAGCAGAGCGGGACAGGGGATTGGCTACACCTTC. Translated, it gives CASRAGQGIGYTF.

Note on this clonotype: A much bigger clone sits one base away, suggesting this may be a read error. The V and J genes are TRBV5-8 and TRBJ2-7; 7 bases agree with TRBD1. CDR1 and CDR2 (germline): SGHTS, YDEGEE. The CDR3 spans 14 residues. The CDR3 here is CGSSTTTGRYEQYF. The DNA for the CDR3 is TGCGGCAGCAGCACCACGACAGGGCGCTACGAGCAGTACTTC. The full variable domain, its missing parts supplied by reference TRBV5-8 and TRBJ2-7, is EAGVTQSPTHLIKTRGQQATLRCSPISGHTSVYWYQQALGLGLQFLLWYDEGEERNRGNFPPRFSGRQFPNYSSELNVNALELEDSALYLCGSSTTTGRYEQYFGPGTRLTVT.